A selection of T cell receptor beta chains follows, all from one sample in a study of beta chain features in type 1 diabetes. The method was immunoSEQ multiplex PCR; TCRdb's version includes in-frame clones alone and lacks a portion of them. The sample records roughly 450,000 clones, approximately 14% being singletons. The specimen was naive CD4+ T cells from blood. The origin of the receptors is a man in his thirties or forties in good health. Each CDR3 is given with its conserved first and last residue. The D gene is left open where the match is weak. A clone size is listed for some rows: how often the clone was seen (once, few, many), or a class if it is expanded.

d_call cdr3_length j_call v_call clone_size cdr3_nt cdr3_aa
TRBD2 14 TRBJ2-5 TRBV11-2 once TGTGCCAGCAGGGGAGGGACTAGCGGGCTTGCCCAGTACTTC CASRGGTSGLAQYF
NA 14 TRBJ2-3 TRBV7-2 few TGTGCCAGCAGCTTGCTAGTACACACAGATACGCAGTATTTT CASSLLVHTDTQYF
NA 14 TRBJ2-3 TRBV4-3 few TGCGCCAGCAGCCAAGAGGGGGTCACAGATACGCAGTATTTT CASSQEGVTDTQYF
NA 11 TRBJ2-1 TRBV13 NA TGTGCCAGCAGCCCTCACAATGAGCAGTTCTTC CASSPHNEQFF
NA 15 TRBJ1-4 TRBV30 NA TGTGCCTGGCGCCCTGGCGTTGCAACTAATGAAAAACTGTTTTTT CAWRPGVATNEKLFF
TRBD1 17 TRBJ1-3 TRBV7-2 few TGTGCCAGCAGCTTAGGTGGACAGGCGACCTCTGGAAACACCATATATTTT CASSLGGQATSGNTIYF
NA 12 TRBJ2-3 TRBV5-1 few TGCGCCAGCAGCCCGGACTCCGATACGCAGTATTTT CASSPDSDTQYF
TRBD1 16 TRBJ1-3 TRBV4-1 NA TGCGCCAGCAGCCAAGGGCTCGGGACAGGGGGCAACACCATATATTTT CASSQGLGTGGNTIYF
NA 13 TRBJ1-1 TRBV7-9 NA TGTGCCAGCAGCTTACCAGGGGTGGGTGAAGCTTTCTTT CASSLPGVGEAFF
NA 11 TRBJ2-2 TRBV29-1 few TGCAGCGGGAGAGTCACCGGGGAGCTGTTTTTT CSGRVTGELFF
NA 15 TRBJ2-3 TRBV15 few TGTGCCACCAGCTTTAGCGTTCTCCCCACAGATACGCAGTATTTT CATSFSVLPTDTQYF
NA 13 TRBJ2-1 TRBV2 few TGTGCCAGCAGTGGCCTAGCATGGAGTGAGCAGTTCTTC CASSGLAWSEQFF
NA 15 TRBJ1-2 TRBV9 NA TGTGCCAGCAGCGTAGGACAGCGAGCTAACTATGGCTACACCTTC CASSVGQRANYGYTF
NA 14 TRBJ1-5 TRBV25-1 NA TGTGCCAGCAAGGGGGTTGGGAGCAATCAGCCCCAGCATTTT CASKGVGSNQPQHF
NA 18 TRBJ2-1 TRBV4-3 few TGCGCCAGCAGCCAAGATAAGCAGCGGGTGAGCTCCTACAATGAGCAGTTCTTC CASSQDKQRVSSYNEQFF
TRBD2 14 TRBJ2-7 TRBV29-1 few TGCAGCGTTCGTGGGCCGGGGGGAACCTACGAGCAGTACTTC CSVRGPGGTYEQYF
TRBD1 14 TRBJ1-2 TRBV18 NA TGTGCCAGCTCACCTAAGACAGGGGGCTATGGCTACACCTTC CASSPKTGGYGYTF
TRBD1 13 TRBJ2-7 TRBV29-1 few TGCAGCGTTGGACAGGGGGGTCCCTACGAGCAGTACTTC CSVGQGGPYEQYF
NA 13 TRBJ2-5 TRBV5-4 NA TGTGCCAGCAGCTTGGGTTATCGGGAGACCCAGTACTTC CASSLGYRETQYF
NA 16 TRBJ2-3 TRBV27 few TGTGCCAGCAGTTTATCCGGCCGGCAAAGCACAGATACGCAGTATTTT CASSLSGRQSTDTQYF
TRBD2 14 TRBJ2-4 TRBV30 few TGTGCCTGGAGTCCCCTCCCGGCTAGCGGGATTCAGTACTTC CAWSPLPASGIQYF
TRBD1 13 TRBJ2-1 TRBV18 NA TGTGCCAGCTCGTCTGGGACAGAGGATGAGCAGTTCTTC CASSSGTEDEQFF
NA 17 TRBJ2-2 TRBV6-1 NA TGTGCCAGCAGTGAACCTCTTAAGGGATTAGAAATCCGGGAGCTGTTTTTT CASSEPLKGLEIRELFF
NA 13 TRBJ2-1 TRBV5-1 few TGCGCCAGCAGCCGCGACAGCTACAATGAGCAGTTCTTC CASSRDSYNEQFF
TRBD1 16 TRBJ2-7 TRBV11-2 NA TGTGCCAGCAGCTGGTCCGGCGGGACAGGGAATTACGAGCAGTACTTC CASSWSGGTGNYEQYF
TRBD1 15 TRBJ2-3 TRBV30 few TGTGCCTGGAGTGTACGAGGACAGGTCAGAGATACGCAGTATTTT CAWSVRGQVRDTQYF
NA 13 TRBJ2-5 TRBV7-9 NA TGTGCCAGCAGCCTTGACAGACAAGAGACCCAGTACTTC CASSLDRQETQYF
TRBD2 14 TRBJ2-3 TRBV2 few TGTGCCAGCAGTGTGACTAGCGGCACAGATACGCAGTATTTT CASSVTSGTDTQYF
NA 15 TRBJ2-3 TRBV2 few TGTGCCAGCATGAAGGGGACCGTTAGCACAGATACGCAGTATTTT CASMKGTVSTDTQYF
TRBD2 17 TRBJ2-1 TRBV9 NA TGTGCCAGCAGCGTAACTAGCGGGAGGGCCCTGGACAATGAGCAGTTCTTC CASSVTSGRALDNEQFF
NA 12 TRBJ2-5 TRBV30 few TGTGCCTGGAGTGGGTGGAAAGAGACCCAGTACTTC CAWSGWKETQYF
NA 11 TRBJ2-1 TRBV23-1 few TGCGCCAGCAGGGGTAACGGTGAGCAGTTCTTC CASRGNGEQFF
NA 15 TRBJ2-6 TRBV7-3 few TGTGCCAGCAGCCCGATGCCTCGAGGGGCCAACGTCCTGACTTTC CASSPMPRGANVLTF
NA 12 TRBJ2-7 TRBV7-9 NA TGTGCCAGCAGCCACCTGGGAGGCGAGCAGTACTTC CASSHLGGEQYF
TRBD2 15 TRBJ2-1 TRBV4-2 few TGTGCCAGCAGCCCCCGGGGTAGCGGGAGCAATGAGCAGTTCTTC CASSPRGSGSNEQFF
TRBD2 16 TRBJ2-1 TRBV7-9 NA TGTGCCAGCAGCTCGAATAGCGGGAGCTCCTACAATGAGCAGTTCTTC CASSSNSGSSYNEQFF
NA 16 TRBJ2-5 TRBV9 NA TGTGCCAGCAGCGTAGGTTCTCTAGCGCAGGGGGAGACCCAGTACTTC CASSVGSLAQGETQYF
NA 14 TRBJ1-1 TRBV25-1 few TGTGCCAGCAGTGGACCCGTGGGAGGGACCGAAGCTTTCTTT CASSGPVGGTEAFF
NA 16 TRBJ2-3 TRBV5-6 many TGTGCCAGCAGCTATCCTACGGGGGCCGGAGGAGATACGCAGTATTTT CASSYPTGAGGDTQYF
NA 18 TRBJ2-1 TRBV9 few TGTGCCAGCAGCGTAGCGGTGCCGGGGCGGAGCTCCTACAATGAGCAGTTCTTC CASSVAVPGRSSYNEQFF
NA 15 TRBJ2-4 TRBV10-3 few TGTGCCATCAGTCTGACTCAGGGTCGGGGAAACATTCAGTACTTC CAISLTQGRGNIQYF
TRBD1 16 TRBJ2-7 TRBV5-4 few TGTGCCAGCAGCTTGGCGGGACAGGGGTTATCCTACGAGCAGTACTTC CASSLAGQGLSYEQYF
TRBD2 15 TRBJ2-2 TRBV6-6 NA TGTGCCAGCACCTCCGCGGCGGGGGACACCGGGGAGCTGTTTTTT CASTSAAGDTGELFF
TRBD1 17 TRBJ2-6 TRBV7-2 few TGTGCCAGCAGCTTCGACAGGGCGGGCTCTGGGGCCAACGTCCTGACTTTC CASSFDRAGSGANVLTF
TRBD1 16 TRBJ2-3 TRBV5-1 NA TGCGCCAGCAGCTTGGAAGGGACAGGGATCACAGATACGCAGTATTTT CASSLEGTGITDTQYF
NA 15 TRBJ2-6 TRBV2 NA TGTGCCAGCAGTCTACAGGGTATTGGGGCCAACGTCCTGACTTTC CASSLQGIGANVLTF
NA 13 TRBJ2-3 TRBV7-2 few TGTGCCAGCAGCTTAATAGGTTACAATACGCAGTATTTT CASSLIGYNTQYF
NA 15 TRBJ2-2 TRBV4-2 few TGTGCCAGCAGCCAACTTGGACAGCGTACCGGGGAGCTGTTTTTT CASSQLGQRTGELFF
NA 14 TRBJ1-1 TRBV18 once TGTGCCAGCTCACCCCAGGGGTTCGGGACTGAAGCTTTCTTT CASSPQGFGTEAFF
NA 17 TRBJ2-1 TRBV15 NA TGTGCCACCAGCAGAGAGGGTATGTGGGATTTAGGCAATGAGCAGTTCTTC CATSREGMWDLGNEQFF
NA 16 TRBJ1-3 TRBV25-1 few TGTGCCAGCAGTGAATTTGGGAGACTCTCTGGAAACACCATATATTTT CASSEFGRLSGNTIYF
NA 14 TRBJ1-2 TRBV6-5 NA TGTGCCAGCAGTACCTCGGGACACCTCTATGGCTACACCTTC CASSTSGHLYGYTF
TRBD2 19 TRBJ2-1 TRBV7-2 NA TGTGCCAGCAGCCCTGCCGTGGGGACTAGCGTACCCATTAAGGATGAGCAGTTCTTC CASSPAVGTSVPIKDEQFF
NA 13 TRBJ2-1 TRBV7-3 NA TGTGCCAGCAGCTTAAATCCTTCTGGGGAGCAGTTCTTC CASSLNPSGEQFF
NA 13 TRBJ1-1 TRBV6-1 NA TGTGCCAGCAGTGAAGGAGAGGCACGGAGAGGTCTCTTT CASSEGEARRGLF
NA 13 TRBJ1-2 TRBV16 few TGTGCCAGCAGTAGGACACGGGAGGATGGCTACACCTTC CASSRTREDGYTF
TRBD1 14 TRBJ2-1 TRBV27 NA TGTGCCAGCAGTTTATGGACAGGCCACAATGAGCAGTTCTTC CASSLWTGHNEQFF
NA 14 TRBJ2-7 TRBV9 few TGTGCCAGCAGCGCTAAATTCGGGGGAGGCGAGCAGTACTTC CASSAKFGGGEQYF